The 4 T cell receptor beta chains below were found in one sample sequenced in a study of blood T cells in healthy people across ages. Alongside a J-beta primer mix, a sample-barcoded 5' primer served in a second PCR lasting roughly 6 to 12 cycles. TCRdb re-called the 5' RACE reads with MiXCR, one entry per CDR3 protein. The sample holds about 780,000 distinct CDR3 sequences; around a quarter are singletons and the top ten take 3%. This sample also belongs to another study, concerning T cells of mothers and their children.

The sequenced sample consisted of blood. These receptors all come from a boy aged 5-17 years in good health.

The chain uses TRBV10-3 and TRBJ1-5, with a tentative D call TRBD1 (5 bases). The ends were cut back, 5 bases at V and 0 bases at J, with 8 bases in the middle. This CDR3 contains 14 residues. Looked up from germline, CDR1 is ENHRY and CDR2 is SYGVKD. In nucleotides, the CDR3 is TGTGCCATCAGTACTGGGGCTAGCAATCAGCCCCAGCATTTT. Its translation: CAISTGASNQPQHF.

This clonotype was seen a few times. The chain is built from TRBV12-3 or TRBV12-4 and TRBJ2-5; no clear D. This CDR3 is 13 amino acids long. V dropped 7 bases and J dropped 5 bases, with 14 bases sitting between them. This CDR3 is CASTIQMSETQYF. The CDR3 region has the DNA TGTGCCAGCACTATACAGATGTCGGAGACCCAGTACTTC.

This chain connects TRBV7-8 to TRBJ1-5, with unresolved D. The CDR3 has 16 residues. Looked up from germline, CDR1 is SGHVS and CDR2 is FQNEAQ. The V end lost 8 bases, the J end lost 5 bases, and 22 bases lay between the germline ends. CDR3 nucleotide sequence: TGTGCCAGCGGAGTGACATCTAACTCGCGGGATCAGCCCCAGCATTTT. Amino acid sequence: CASGVTSNSRDQPQHF. Full variable domain (missing parts from reference TRBV7-8 and TRBJ1-5): GAGVSQSPRYKVAKRGQDVALRCDPISGHVSLFWYQQALGQGPEFLTYFQNEAQLDKSGLPSDRFFAERPEGSVSTLKIQRTQQEDSAVYLCASGVTSNSRDQPQHFGDGTRLSIL.

The CDR3 protein is CASSFMPSSGELFF. DNA for the CDR3: TGTGCCAGCAGCTTCATGCCTTCCTCCGGGGAGCTGTTTTTT. This chain joins TRBV7-2 and TRBJ2-2; D gene unclear. Germline CDR1 and CDR2: SGHTA and FQGNSA. The ends were cut back, 3 bases at V and 6 bases at J, with 11 bases in the middle. The CDR3 covers 14 residues.